This passage covers 26 T cell receptor beta chains from one sample sequenced in a study of cytomegalovirus exposure and HLA in healthy donors. PCR employed 60 Vbeta and 13 Jbeta primers. Clones were sequenced by immunoSEQ multiplex PCR, and TCRdb holds only the in-frame ones, with some missing. The sample has 87,000 or so clones, about four fifths seen once. The specimen was PBMCs. The receptors were gathered from a woman between 40 and 55 years old in good health and CMV-seronegative.

The chain uses TRBV2 and TRBJ2-7; 10 positions match TRBD1. Germline-derived CDR1 and CDR2 are SNHLY and FYNNEI. The CDR3 runs to 15 residues. V lost 0 bases to trimming and J lost 6 bases; unmatched junction nucleotides: 5. In nucleotides, the CDR3 is TGTGCCAGCAGTGAAGCGATCGGACAGGGGGGCGAGCAGTACTTC. Residues: CASSEAIGQGGEQYF.

This chain joins TRBV10-2 and TRBJ1-5, with D perhaps matching TRBD1 (6 bases). The CDR3 has 17 residues. The germline CDR1 and CDR2 sequences are WSHSY and SAAADI. The germline V and J ends were trimmed by 1 base and 0 bases, with 13 bases remaining between them. The CDR3 loop is CASSEYRASYSNQPQHF. The CDR3 DNA follows: TGCGCCAGCAGTGAGTACAGGGCCTCTTATAGCAATCAGCCCCAGCATTTT.

The chain has TRBV7-2 and TRBJ1-1, with TRBD1 identical over 11 bases. CDR3 length: 16 residues. Germline loops: CDR1 SGHTA, CDR2 FQGNSA. V gave up 1 base and J gave up 4 bases; unmatched junction bases: 5. CDR3 DNA: TGTGCCAGCAGCTTAGGGGACAGGGGGAGGACCACTGAAGCTTTCTTT. Residues: CASSLGDRGRTTEAFF.

This chain uses TRBV28 with TRBJ2-2, with 11 bases that match TRBD2. With V trimmed by 7 bases and J by 8 bases, 9 bases remained unmatched. The germline CDR1 and CDR2 sequences are MDHEN and SYDVKM. The length of the CDR3 is 15 residues. CDR3: CASTQTLAGGGELFF. In DNA form, the CDR3 reads TGTGCCAGCACCCAAACCCTAGCGGGGGGTGGGGAGCTGTTTTTT.

Regarding this clone: The same CDR3 also results from other DNA sequences found in this sample. The rearrangement uses TRBV11-2 and TRBJ2-5, with TRBD1 as a possible D gene (6 bases). CDR1 SGHAT and CDR2 FQNNGV come from the germline V gene. The CDR3 totals 13 residues. Trimming left V 8 bases short and J 4 bases short, with 14 bases between. CDR3 nucleotides: TGTGCCAGCGGCAGGGGACAAGGAGAGACCCAGTACTTC. Protein: CASGRGQGETQYF.

The chain has TRBV27 and TRBJ2-3; no firm D call. Trimming stripped 2 bases from V and 4 bases from J, with 4 bases between. CDR1 MNHEY and CDR2 SMNVEV come from the germline V gene (reference sequence). The CDR3 extends over 12 amino acids. The CDR3 nucleotides read TGTGCCAGCAGTTTAACAGCAGATACGCAGTATTTT. Its protein product is CASSLTADTQYF.

The chain employs TRBV9 and TRBJ1-6; possible D gene TRBD1, 5 bases. Trimming removed 3 bases at V and 4 bases at J, with 17 bases between. The germline gives CDR1 SGDLS, CDR2 YYNGEE. The CDR3 sequence is 17 residues long. The CDR3 sequence: CASSGGGGTEYNSPLHF. Here the CDR3 DNA reads TGTGCCAGCAGCGGGGGGGGAGGGACGGAGTATAATTCACCCCTCCACTTT.

The chain couples TRBV6-5 to TRBJ2-1; D is undetermined. Germline values: CDR1 MNHEY, CDR2 SVGAGI. CDR3 length: 13 amino acids. V lost 6 bases and J lost 3, with 9 bases in between. The CDR3 bases are TGTGCCAGCAGCAGGTCCAGCTACAATGAGCAGTTCTTC. Translation gives CASSRSSYNEQFF.

The rearrangement joins TRBV30 to TRBJ1-5; TRBD1 agrees at 7 bases. There are 17 residues in the CDR3. V gave up 4 bases and J gave up 1 base; unmatched junction bases: 13. Looked up from germline, CDR1 is GTSNPN and CDR2 is SVGIG (reference sequence). The CDR3 is CAWNPEQQGVSNQPQHF. The CDR3 DNA is TGTGCCTGGAATCCAGAACAGCAGGGGGTGAGCAATCAGCCCCAGCATTTT.

This rearrangement joins TRBV6-5 to TRBJ2-5; 9 nucleotides line up with TRBD2. Germline CDR1 and CDR2: MNHEY and SVGAGI. The CDR3 spans 14 residues. With 4 bases clipped from V and 5 bases from J, the junction kept 5 bases outside the gene matches. The CDR3 sequence is CASSFSGGRETQYF. Here the CDR3 DNA reads TGTGCCAGCAGTTTTAGCGGGGGAAGGGAGACCCAGTACTTC.

This chain uses TRBV30 with TRBJ2-4; the D gene is possibly TRBD2 (5 bases). The length of the CDR3 is 13 residues. V was pared by 5 bases and J by 0 bases, with 8 bases between. The germline gives CDR1 GTSNPN, CDR2 SVGIG (reference sequence). CDR3 amino acids: CAWGGLAKNIQYF. The CDR3 DNA follows: TGTGCCTGGGGAGGACTAGCCAAAAACATTCAGTACTTC.

J is TRBJ2-3 and V is TRBV29-1; D unresolved. Trimming removed 4 bases at V and 2 bases at J, with 7 bases between. The V gene's germline CDR1 is SQVTM and CDR2 ANQGSEA. The CDR3 length is 12 residues. CDR3 in amino acids: CSVATNTDTQYF. CDR3 coding DNA: TGCAGCGTTGCGACAAACACAGATACGCAGTATTTT.

Details on this clone: Sequence at one end of the junction differs from germline and may be a read error. The genes are TRBV7-7 and TRBJ2-5; TRBD2 aligns across 11 bases. The CDR3 length is 16 residues. CDR1 and CDR2 (germline): SSHAT, FNYEAQ (reference sequence). The CDR3 spells CASSLDSSGGLETQYF. The CDR3 region has the DNA TGTGCTAGCAGCTTAGACTCTAGCGGGGGGCTGGAGACCCAGTACTTC.

This chain uses TRBV7-8 with TRBJ2-5; 10 bases agree with TRBD1. Per the germline V gene, CDR1 is SGHVS and CDR2 is FQNEAQ. The CDR3 spans 14 residues. Trimming cost V 8 bases and J 2 bases; bases outside gene matches: 5. The DNA for the CDR3 is TGTGCCAGCGGTCCGGACAGGGGGCAAGAGACCCAGTACTTC. Its protein product is CASGPDRGQETQYF.

In the case of this clone: At the DNA level, this CDR3 is encoded by other sequences in the same sample as well. This rearrangement joins TRBV7-6 to TRBJ1-4; D uncertain. CDR1 and CDR2 from the germline V gene are SGHVS and FNYEAQ. The CDR3 covers 12 residues. Deletions cut 5 bases from V and 6 bases from J, with 7 bases between. The CDR3 reads CASSHSDEKLFF. CDR3 DNA: TGTGCCAGCAGCCACTCGGATGAAAAACTGTTTTTT.

This clone was found a few times. A read error may account for a junction end that differs from germline. The rearrangement uses TRBV7-9 and TRBJ1-2, with 7 bases identical to TRBD1. The CDR3 has 12 amino acids. Looked up from germline, CDR1 is SEHNR and CDR2 is FQNEAQ (reference sequence). The CDR3 loop is CASRFGTDGYTF. Here the CDR3 DNA reads TGTGCCAGCCGCTTCGGGACAGATGGCTACACCTTC.

The rearrangement joins TRBV6-6 to TRBJ1-5; a possible D gene is TRBD1 (6 bases). Germline V CDR1 and CDR2: MNHNY, SVGAGI (reference sequence). Deletions cut 6 bases from V and 4 bases from J, with 13 bases between. The CDR3 is 14 residues long. The CDR3 sequence is CASSRQVLNQPQHF. Here the CDR3 DNA reads TGTGCCAGCAGCCGACAGGTACTAAATCAGCCCCAGCATTTT.

This chain joins TRBV6-1 and TRBJ2-2; 7 bases match TRBD2. Trimming at V came to 6 bases and at J to 5 bases, leaving 6 bases not matched to a gene. This CDR3 is 14 amino acids long. The germline gives CDR1 MNHNS, CDR2 SASEGT. The DNA for the CDR3 is TGTGCCAGCAGAGCCCGGGAGGTTACCGGGGAGCTGTTTTTT. The encoded protein is CASRAREVTGELFF.

The V and J genes are TRBV29-1 and TRBJ1-1, with a weak D call TRBD1 (6 bases). CDR1 and CDR2 (germline): SQVTM, ANQGSEA. This CDR3 has 13 amino acids. Deletions cut 6 bases from V and 1 base from J, with 12 bases between. This CDR3 is CSVAGRGNTEAFF. The CDR3, as DNA: TGCAGCGTCGCAGGCAGGGGGAACACTGAAGCTTTCTTT. Filled out from reference TRBV29-1 and TRBJ1-1, the complete variable domain reads SAVISQKPSRDICQRGTSLTIQCQVDSQVTMMFWYRQQPGQSLTLIATANQGSEATYESGFVIDKFPISRPNLTFSTLTVSNMSPEDSSIYLCSVAGRGNTEAFFGQGTRLTVV.

V usage is TRBV19 and J usage is TRBJ2-2; D remains unclear. V was cut by 8 bases and J by 4 bases, with 8 bases left in between. The V gene's germline CDR1 is LNHDA and CDR2 SQIVND (reference sequence). CDR3 size: 12 residues. CDR3 in DNA: TGTGCCAGTCTCCGACTCACCGGGGAGCTGTTTTTT. It is translated as CASLRLTGELFF.

This clone turned up a few times. The rearrangement joins TRBV5-1 to TRBJ2-3, with TRBD1 matching 9 bases. The germline CDR1 and CDR2 sequences are SGHRS and YFSETQ. CDR3 length: 17 amino acids. V dropped 6 bases and J dropped 2; count of bases not matched to a gene: 13. CDR3 nucleotide sequence: TGCGCCAGCATCCCCGGGACAGGGAGAGGGGCCACAGATACGCAGTATTTT. Amino acids: CASIPGTGRGATDTQYF.

This clone was seen a handful of times. This sequence joins TRBV11-2 and TRBJ2-2; no firm D call. V was pared by 5 bases and J by 5 bases, with 9 bases between. CDR3 length: 13 residues. The germline V gene has CDR1 SGHAT and CDR2 FQNNGV. CDR3 sequence: CASSGQVTGELFF. CDR3 in DNA: TGTGCCAGCAGCGGCCAGGTTACCGGGGAGCTGTTTTTT.

The genes are TRBV18 and TRBJ1-2, with D unclear. V lost 3 bases and J 7 bases, leaving 12 bases between the germline ends. The germline V gene encodes CDR1 KGHSH and CDR2 LQKENI. This CDR3 has 13 amino acids. This chain's CDR3 is CASSPSGDGGYTF. In DNA, the CDR3 is TGTGCCAGCTCACCCAGCGGAGATGGTGGCTACACCTTC.

Worth noting for this clone: The missing conserved phenylalanine or tryptophan at the end of this CDR3 makes a read error likely. It is unclear where the CDR3 begins or ends on the DNA, so no DNA is shown, and the CDR3 is as TCRdb lists it. This chain links TRBV5-1 with TRBJ1-1. The CDR3 is made up of 16 amino acids, end residues included. CDR1 SGHRS and CDR2 YFSETQ come from the germline V gene. This chain's CDR3 is CASSLGVPGFNTEALV.

The chain uses TRBV5-1 and TRBJ2-1, with a possible D match to TRBD1 (6 bases). Deletions cut 0 bases from V and 3 bases from J, with 13 bases between. Germline V lookup: CDR1 SGHRS, CDR2 YFSETQ. The CDR3 is 16 amino acids. CDR3 loop: CASSLDWTAIYNEQFF. The CDR3 region has the DNA TGCGCCAGCAGCTTGGATTGGACAGCTATCTACAATGAGCAGTTCTTC.

The gene calls are TRBV18 and TRBJ1-5, with 8 bases identical to TRBD1. J gave up 4 bases and V 5 bases, and 7 bases lay outside the gene matches. This CDR3 comprises 15 residues. Germline V CDR1 and CDR2: KGHSH, LQKENI. The CDR3 sequence: CASSLTDRGNQPQHF. CDR3 sequence (DNA): TGTGCCAGCTCATTAACCGACAGGGGAAATCAGCCCCAGCATTTT.